This T cell receptor beta chain is drawn from a study of T cells in Graves' hyperthyroidism and ophthalmopathy. Uncontrolled infection, other autoimmune disease, pregnancy or lactation barred patients from enrollment. Diagnostic decisions used clinical symptoms, serum thyroxine and TRAb, thyroid ultrasound and orbital computed tomography. The V end was cut by 0 bases, the J end by 5 bases, with 11 bases between. Germline lookup yields CDR1 SGHAT and CDR2 FQNNGV. The CDR3 length is 16 residues. From RNA transcripts, TCR beta CDR3 regions were amplified. The TCR CDR3 first-round RT-PCR relied on the HTBI primer set. TCRdb passed the multiplex PCR reads through MiXCR, listing each CDR3 protein once. The sample shows 450,000 to 550,000 distinct CDR3 sequences, roughly 24% of them seen only once.

This TCR came from a woman aged 30 to 39 with Graves' ophthalmopathy. The rearrangement uses TRBV11-2 and TRBJ2-6; possibly TRBD2 for D (6 bases). The sequenced sample was blood. The CDR3 here is CASSLDRRGWANVLTF. CDR3 sequence (DNA): TGTGCCAGCAGCTTAGATCGGCGGGGCTGGGCCAACGTCCTGACTTTC.